These T cell receptor beta chains were read from a single sample in a study of cytomegalovirus exposure and HLA in healthy donors. Assay used: immunoSEQ multiplex PCR; TCRdb lists only in-frame clones, some missing. The sample includes 90,000 to 140,000 clones, roughly 79% of them seen just once. Sequenced material: PBMCs. These receptors all come from a man aged 35 to 55 in good health and CMV-seronegative. The CDR3 runs from the conserved cysteine through the conserved F or W. The order of the fields is J gene, clone size, D gene, V gene, CDR3 DNA, CDR3 protein. D genes are given only for firm matches. Where a row states a size, it is once, few, many or the class of an expanded clone; other rows omit it.

j_call: TRBJ1-5; clone_size: NA; d_call: NA; v_call: TRBV27; cdr3_nt: TGTGCCAGCAGTCCCTCGACAGGCGCGGGCCAGCCCCAGCATTTT; cdr3_aa: CASSPSTGAGQPQHF
j_call: TRBJ2-3; clone_size: NA; d_call: NA; v_call: TRBV27; cdr3_nt: TGTGCCAGCAGCACAGGGATCACGCAGTATTTT; cdr3_aa: CASSTGITQYF
j_call: TRBJ1-2; clone_size: NA; d_call: NA; v_call: TRBV29-1; cdr3_nt: TGCAGCGTTACCCGGGCCTTAAGGGGCGGCTACACCTTC; cdr3_aa: CSVTRALRGGYTF
j_call: TRBJ2-7; clone_size: few; d_call: NA; v_call: TRBV4-2; cdr3_nt: TGTGCCAGCAGCCAAGATTGGGCAGGGGTCTACGAGCAGTACTTC; cdr3_aa: CASSQDWAGVYEQYF
j_call: TRBJ2-7; clone_size: NA; d_call: NA; v_call: TRBV7-9; cdr3_nt: TGTTCCAGCGGGCGGGGCTCCTACGAGCAGTACTTC; cdr3_aa: CSSGRGSYEQYF
j_call: TRBJ1-5; clone_size: NA; d_call: NA; v_call: TRBV7-8; cdr3_nt: TGTGCCAGCAGCCTGACATCGTATCAGCCCCAGCATTTT; cdr3_aa: CASSLTSYQPQHF
j_call: TRBJ1-6; clone_size: NA; d_call: TRBD1; v_call: TRBV2; cdr3_nt: TGTGCCAGCAGTGGGGGACAGGGCAGCTATAATTCACCCCTCCACTTT; cdr3_aa: CASSGGQGSYNSPLHF
j_call: TRBJ2-1; clone_size: NA; d_call: NA; v_call: TRBV5-6; cdr3_nt: TGTGCCAGCAGCTGGACAGTGAATGAGCAGTTCTTC; cdr3_aa: CASSWTVNEQFF
j_call: TRBJ1-6; clone_size: NA; d_call: NA; v_call: TRBV5-1; cdr3_nt: TGCGCCAGCAGCTTGGCCGGGAATAATTCACCTCTCCACTTT; cdr3_aa: CASSLAGNNSPLHF
j_call: TRBJ1-4; clone_size: NA; d_call: NA; v_call: TRBV14; cdr3_nt: TGTGCCAGCAGCCAAGATCTAGTGCGGGGAGAAAAACTGTTTTTT; cdr3_aa: CASSQDLVRGEKLFF
j_call: TRBJ1-5; clone_size: NA; d_call: NA; v_call: TRBV4-1; cdr3_nt: TGCGCCAGCAGCCAAGCCCCGGGGATGCCCCAGCATTTT; cdr3_aa: CASSQAPGMPQHF
j_call: TRBJ2-7; clone_size: NA; d_call: TRBD1; v_call: TRBV7-2; cdr3_nt: TGTGCCAGCAGCACATATGGGGGACAGGGTTACGAGCAGTACTTC; cdr3_aa: CASSTYGGQGYEQYF
j_call: TRBJ2-5; clone_size: NA; d_call: TRBD2; v_call: TRBV2; cdr3_nt: TGTGCCAGCAGTACTAGCGGGGGTCAAGAGACCCAGTACTTC; cdr3_aa: CASSTSGGQETQYF
j_call: TRBJ1-6; clone_size: NA; d_call: TRBD1; v_call: TRBV5-8; cdr3_nt: TGTGCCAGCAGCTTGGTCGGGACAGGGGCATATTCACCCCTCCACTTT; cdr3_aa: CASSLVGTGAYSPLHF
j_call: TRBJ2-1; clone_size: NA; d_call: TRBD2; v_call: TRBV27; cdr3_nt: TGTGCCAGCAGCCCCGGACTAGCGCTCAACAATGAGCAGTTCTTC; cdr3_aa: CASSPGLALNNEQFF
j_call: TRBJ1-5; clone_size: NA; d_call: TRBD1; v_call: TRBV30; cdr3_nt: TGTGCCTGGAGTGTAGCAACAGGGGGCGGTCAGCCCCAGCATTTT; cdr3_aa: CAWSVATGGGQPQHF
j_call: TRBJ2-4; clone_size: NA; d_call: NA; v_call: TRBV19; cdr3_nt: TGTGCCAGTAGTACACAGGCGAATATAGCCAAAAACATTCAGTACTTC; cdr3_aa: CASSTQANIAKNIQYF
j_call: TRBJ1-1; clone_size: NA; d_call: NA; v_call: TRBV13; cdr3_nt: TGTGCCAGCAGCTTAGGTCTGGGAGGGAACACTGAAGCTTTCTTT; cdr3_aa: CASSLGLGGNTEAFF
j_call: TRBJ2-7; clone_size: NA; d_call: NA; v_call: TRBV28; cdr3_nt: TGTGCCAGCAACGAGAGATTATCGGCCTACGAGCAGTACTTC; cdr3_aa: CASNERLSAYEQYF
j_call: TRBJ2-1; clone_size: NA; d_call: NA; v_call: TRBV7-9; cdr3_nt: TGTGCCAGCAGCTTAGTGAGGCCCCCATACAATGAGCAGTTCTTC; cdr3_aa: CASSLVRPPYNEQFF
j_call: TRBJ2-1; clone_size: NA; d_call: NA; v_call: TRBV6-5; cdr3_nt: TGTGCCAGCAGTCAGCCCAGACCGGGACAAACAGAGCAGTTCTTC; cdr3_aa: CASSQPRPGQTEQFF
j_call: TRBJ2-7; clone_size: NA; d_call: TRBD1; v_call: TRBV28; cdr3_nt: TGTGCCAGCAGTTTCCTGGGACAGGGGGTATCCTACGAGCAGTACTTC; cdr3_aa: CASSFLGQGVSYEQYF
j_call: TRBJ1-1; clone_size: NA; d_call: NA; v_call: TRBV19; cdr3_nt: TGTGCCAGTAGTTTACAGGGTTTGACTGAAGCTTTCTTT; cdr3_aa: CASSLQGLTEAFF
j_call: TRBJ2-7; clone_size: NA; d_call: NA; v_call: TRBV6-5; cdr3_nt: TGTGCCAGCAGTTACTTTGAGGGCAGTCCCTACGAGCAGTACTTC; cdr3_aa: CASSYFEGSPYEQYF
j_call: TRBJ2-1; clone_size: NA; d_call: NA; v_call: TRBV19; cdr3_nt: TGTGCCAGTAGTATAGTTTACGGGACAAACAATGAGCAGTTCTTC; cdr3_aa: CASSIVYGTNNEQFF
j_call: TRBJ1-1; clone_size: once; d_call: TRBD1; v_call: TRBV28; cdr3_nt: TGTGCGACAAGGGACAGGGGGACTGAAGCTTTCTTT; cdr3_aa: CATRDRGTEAFF
j_call: TRBJ1-1; clone_size: few; d_call: NA; v_call: TRBV6-5; cdr3_nt: TGTGCCACCCAGACGGAGACTATGCTGGCTTTCTTT; cdr3_aa: CATQTETMLAFF
j_call: TRBJ2-2; clone_size: NA; d_call: NA; v_call: TRBV6-4; cdr3_nt: TGTGCCAGCAGCATTTTGTCGAACACCGGGGAGCTGTTTTTT; cdr3_aa: CASSILSNTGELFF
j_call: TRBJ2-7; clone_size: NA; d_call: TRBD2; v_call: TRBV7-2; cdr3_nt: TGTGCCAGCAGCTTGGGACTAGCGGGACCCTACGAGCAGTACTTC; cdr3_aa: CASSLGLAGPYEQYF
j_call: TRBJ2-7; clone_size: NA; d_call: NA; v_call: TRBV19; cdr3_nt: TGTGCCAGTAGCCATGAGGCTCTCGCCTACGAGCAGTACTTC; cdr3_aa: CASSHEALAYEQYF